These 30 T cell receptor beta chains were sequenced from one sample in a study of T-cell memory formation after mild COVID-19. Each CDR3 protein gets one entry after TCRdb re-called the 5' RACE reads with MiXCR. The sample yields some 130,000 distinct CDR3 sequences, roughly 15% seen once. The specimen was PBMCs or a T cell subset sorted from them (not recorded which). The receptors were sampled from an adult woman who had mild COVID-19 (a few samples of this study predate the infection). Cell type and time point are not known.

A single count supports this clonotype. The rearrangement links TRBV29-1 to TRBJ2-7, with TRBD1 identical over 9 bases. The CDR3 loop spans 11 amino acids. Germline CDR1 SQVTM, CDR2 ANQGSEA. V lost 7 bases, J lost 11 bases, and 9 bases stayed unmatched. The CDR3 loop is CSAGGQGMEYF. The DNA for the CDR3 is TGCAGCGCCGGTGGACAGGGGATGGAGTACTTC.

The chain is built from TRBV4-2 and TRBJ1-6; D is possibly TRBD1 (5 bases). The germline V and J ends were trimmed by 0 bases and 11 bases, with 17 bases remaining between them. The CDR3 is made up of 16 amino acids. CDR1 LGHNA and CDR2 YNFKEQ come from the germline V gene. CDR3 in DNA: TGTGCCAGCAGCCAAGACCTCGGGACTGTTGGGGCACCCCTCCACTTT. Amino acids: CASSQDLGTVGAPLHF.

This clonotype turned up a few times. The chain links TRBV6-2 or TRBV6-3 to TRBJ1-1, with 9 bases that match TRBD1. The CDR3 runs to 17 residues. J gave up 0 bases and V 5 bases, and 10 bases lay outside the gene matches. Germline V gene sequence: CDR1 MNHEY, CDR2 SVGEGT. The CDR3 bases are TGTGCCAGCAGTAAAACAGGGGGCGGTACGATGAACACTGAAGCTTTCTTT. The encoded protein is CASSKTGGGTMNTEAFF.

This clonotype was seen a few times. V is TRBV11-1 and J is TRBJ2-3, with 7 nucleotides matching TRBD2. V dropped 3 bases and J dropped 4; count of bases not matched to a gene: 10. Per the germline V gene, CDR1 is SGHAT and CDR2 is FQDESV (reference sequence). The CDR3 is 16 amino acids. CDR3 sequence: CASSFRMTGGSDTQYF. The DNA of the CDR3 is TGTGCCAGCAGCTTCCGGATGACGGGAGGATCAGATACGCAGTATTTT.

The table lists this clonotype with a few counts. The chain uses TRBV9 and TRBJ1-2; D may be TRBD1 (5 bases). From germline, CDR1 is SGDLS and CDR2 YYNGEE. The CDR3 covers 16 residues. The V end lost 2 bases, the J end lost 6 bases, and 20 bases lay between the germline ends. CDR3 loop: CASSVDPKRGDDGYTF. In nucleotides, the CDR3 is TGTGCCAGCAGCGTTGACCCCAAGAGAGGGGACGATGGCTACACCTTC.

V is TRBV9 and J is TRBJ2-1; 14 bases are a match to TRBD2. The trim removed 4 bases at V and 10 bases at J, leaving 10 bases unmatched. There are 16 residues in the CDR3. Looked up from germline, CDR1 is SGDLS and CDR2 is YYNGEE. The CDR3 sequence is CASSMMTSGGAWEQFF. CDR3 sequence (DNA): TGTGCCAGCAGCATGATGACTAGCGGGGGGGCTTGGGAGCAGTTCTTC.

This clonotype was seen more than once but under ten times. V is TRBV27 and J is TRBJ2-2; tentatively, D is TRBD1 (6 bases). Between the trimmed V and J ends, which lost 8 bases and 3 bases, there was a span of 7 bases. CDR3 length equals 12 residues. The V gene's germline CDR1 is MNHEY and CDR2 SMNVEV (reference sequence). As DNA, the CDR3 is TGTGCCAGCGGACAGTACACCGGGGAGCTGTTTTTT. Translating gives CASGQYTGELFF.

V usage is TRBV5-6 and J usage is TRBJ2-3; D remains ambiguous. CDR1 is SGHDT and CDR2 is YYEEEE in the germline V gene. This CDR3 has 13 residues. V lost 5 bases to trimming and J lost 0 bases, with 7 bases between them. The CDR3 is CASSYPSTDTQYF. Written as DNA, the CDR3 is TGTGCCAGCAGTTATCCTAGCACAGATACGCAGTATTTT.

The CDR3 sequence: CASSYLSTGGVPYEQYF. In DNA form, the CDR3 reads TGTGCCAGCAGTTATCTCTCGACAGGGGGGGTCCCCTACGAGCAGTACTTC. V and J are TRBV6-5 and TRBJ2-7; 9 positions match TRBD1. V gave up 3 bases and J gave up 2 bases; unmatched junction bases: 11. The CDR3 is 17 residues long. Germline CDR1 MNHEY, CDR2 SVGAGI.

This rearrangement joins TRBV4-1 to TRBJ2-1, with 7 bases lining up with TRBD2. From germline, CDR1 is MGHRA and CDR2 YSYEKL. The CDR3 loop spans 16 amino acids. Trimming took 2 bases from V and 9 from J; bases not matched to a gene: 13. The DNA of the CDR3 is TGCGCCAGCAGCCAACCCGGACTAGGTCAGGGCCGTGAGCAGTTCTTC. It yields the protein CASSQPGLGQGREQFF.

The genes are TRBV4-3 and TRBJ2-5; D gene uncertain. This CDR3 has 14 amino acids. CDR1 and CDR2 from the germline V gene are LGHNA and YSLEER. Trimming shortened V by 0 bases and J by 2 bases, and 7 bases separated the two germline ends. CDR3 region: CASSQDHGQETQYF. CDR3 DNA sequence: TGCGCCAGCAGCCAAGATCATGGTCAAGAGACCCAGTACTTC.

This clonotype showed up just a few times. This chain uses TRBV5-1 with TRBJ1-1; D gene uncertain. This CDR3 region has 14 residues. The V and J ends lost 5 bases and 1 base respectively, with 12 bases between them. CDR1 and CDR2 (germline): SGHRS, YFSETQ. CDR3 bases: TGCGCCAGCAGATTAACCCCAGCGAACACTGAAGCTTTCTTT. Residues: CASRLTPANTEAFF.

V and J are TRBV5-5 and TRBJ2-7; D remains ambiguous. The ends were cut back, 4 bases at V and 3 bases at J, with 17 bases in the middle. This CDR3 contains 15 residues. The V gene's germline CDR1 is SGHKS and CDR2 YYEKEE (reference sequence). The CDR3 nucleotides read TGTGCCAGCAGCCCGTTAAAGTGGGCCGACTACGAGCAGTACTTC. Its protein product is CASSPLKWADYEQYF.

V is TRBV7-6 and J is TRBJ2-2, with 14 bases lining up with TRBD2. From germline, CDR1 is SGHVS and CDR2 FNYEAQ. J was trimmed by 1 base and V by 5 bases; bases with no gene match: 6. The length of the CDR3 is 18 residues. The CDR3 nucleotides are TGTGCCAGCAGCCCTAGGACTAGCGGGGGGAAGAACACCGGGGAGCTGTTTTTT. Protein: CASSPRTSGGKNTGELFF. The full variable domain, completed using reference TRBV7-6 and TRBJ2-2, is GAGVSQSPRYKVTKRGQDVALRCDPISGHVSLYWYRQALGQGPEFLTYFNYEAQQDKSGLPNDRFSAERPEGSISTLTIQRTEQRDSAMYRCASSPRTSGGKNTGELFFGEGSRLTVL.

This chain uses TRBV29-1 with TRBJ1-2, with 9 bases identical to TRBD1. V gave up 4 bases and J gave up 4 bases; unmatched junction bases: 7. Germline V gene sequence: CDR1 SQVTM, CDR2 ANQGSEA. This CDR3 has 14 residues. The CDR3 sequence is CSVADRGSFYGYTF. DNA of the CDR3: TGCAGCGTTGCAGACAGGGGGTCATTCTATGGCTACACCTTC.

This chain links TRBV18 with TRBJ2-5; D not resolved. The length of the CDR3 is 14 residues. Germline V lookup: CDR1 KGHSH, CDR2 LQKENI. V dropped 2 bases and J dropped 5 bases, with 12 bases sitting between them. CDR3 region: CASSPSWARETQYF. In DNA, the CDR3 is TGTGCCAGCTCACCATCGTGGGCGCGGGAGACCCAGTACTTC.

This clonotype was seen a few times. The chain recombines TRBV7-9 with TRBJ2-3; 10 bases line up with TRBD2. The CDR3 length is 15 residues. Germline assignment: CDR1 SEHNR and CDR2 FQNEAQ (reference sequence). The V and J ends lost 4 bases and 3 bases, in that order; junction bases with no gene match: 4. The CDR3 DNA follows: TGTGCCAGCAGCTCCGTTAGCGGGGGGACAGATACGCAGTATTTT. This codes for CASSSVSGGTDTQYF.

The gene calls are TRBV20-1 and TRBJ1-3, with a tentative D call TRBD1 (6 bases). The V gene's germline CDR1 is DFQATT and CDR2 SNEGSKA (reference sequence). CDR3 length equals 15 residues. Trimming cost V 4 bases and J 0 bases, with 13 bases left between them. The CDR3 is CSATGGQNSGNTIYF. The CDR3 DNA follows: TGCAGTGCTACCGGGGGGCAGAACTCTGGAAACACCATATATTTT.

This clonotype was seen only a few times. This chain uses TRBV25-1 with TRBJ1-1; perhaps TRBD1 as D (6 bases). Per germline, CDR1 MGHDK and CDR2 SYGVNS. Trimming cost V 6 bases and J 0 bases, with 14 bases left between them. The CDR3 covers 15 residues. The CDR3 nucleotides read TGTGCCAGCAGAGAGACGGGGGGCTTGAACACTGAAGCTTTCTTT. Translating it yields CASRETGGLNTEAFF.

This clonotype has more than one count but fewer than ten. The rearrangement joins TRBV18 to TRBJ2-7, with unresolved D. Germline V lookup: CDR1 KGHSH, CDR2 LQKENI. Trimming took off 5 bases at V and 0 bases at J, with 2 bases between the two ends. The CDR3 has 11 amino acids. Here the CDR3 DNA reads TGTGCCAGCTCAAACTCCTACGAGCAGTACTTC. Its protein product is CASSNSYEQYF.

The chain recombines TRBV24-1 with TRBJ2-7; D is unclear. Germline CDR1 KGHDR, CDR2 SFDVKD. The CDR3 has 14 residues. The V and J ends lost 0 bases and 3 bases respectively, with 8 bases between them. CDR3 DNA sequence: TGTGCCACCAGTGATTTGAACAACAACTACGAGCAGTACTTC. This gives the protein CATSDLNNNYEQYF.

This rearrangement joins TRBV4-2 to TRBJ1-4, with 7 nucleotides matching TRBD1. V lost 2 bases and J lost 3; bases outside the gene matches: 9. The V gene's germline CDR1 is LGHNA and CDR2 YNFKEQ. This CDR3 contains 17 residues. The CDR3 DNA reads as TGTGCCAGCAGCCAAACGACAGGGCGGACGGCTAATGAAAAACTGTTTTTT. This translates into CASSQTTGRTANEKLFF.

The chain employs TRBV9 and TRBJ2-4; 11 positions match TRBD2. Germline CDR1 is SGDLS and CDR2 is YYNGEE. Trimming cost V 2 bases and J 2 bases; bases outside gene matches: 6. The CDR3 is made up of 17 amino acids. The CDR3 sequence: CASSVTSGVASKNIQYF. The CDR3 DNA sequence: TGTGCCAGCAGCGTGACTAGCGGGGTCGCATCCAAAAACATTCAGTACTTC.

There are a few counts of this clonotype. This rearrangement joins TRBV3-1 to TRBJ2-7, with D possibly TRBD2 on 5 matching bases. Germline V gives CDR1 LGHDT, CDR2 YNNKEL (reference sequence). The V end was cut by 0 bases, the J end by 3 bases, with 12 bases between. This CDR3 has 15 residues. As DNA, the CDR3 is TGTGCCAGCAGCCAAGAAGGCGGGTCCAGCTACGAGCAGTACTTC. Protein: CASSQEGGSSYEQYF.

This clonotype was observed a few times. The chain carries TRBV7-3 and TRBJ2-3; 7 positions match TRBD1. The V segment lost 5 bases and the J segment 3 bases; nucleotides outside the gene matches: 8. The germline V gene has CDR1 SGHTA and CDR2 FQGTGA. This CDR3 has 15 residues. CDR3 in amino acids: CASSPDRVGTDTQYF. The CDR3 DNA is TGTGCCAGCAGCCCCGACAGGGTGGGAACAGATACGCAGTATTTT.

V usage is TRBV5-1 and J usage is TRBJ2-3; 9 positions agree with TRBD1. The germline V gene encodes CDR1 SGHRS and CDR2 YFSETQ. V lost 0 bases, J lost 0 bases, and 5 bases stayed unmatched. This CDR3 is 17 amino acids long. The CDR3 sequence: CASSLAMGTGSTDTQYF. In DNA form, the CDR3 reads TGCGCCAGCAGCTTGGCCATGGGGACAGGGAGCACAGATACGCAGTATTTT.

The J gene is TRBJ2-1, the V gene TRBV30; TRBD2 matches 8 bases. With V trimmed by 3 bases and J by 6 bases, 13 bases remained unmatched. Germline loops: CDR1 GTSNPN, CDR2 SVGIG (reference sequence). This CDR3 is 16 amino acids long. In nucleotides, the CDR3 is TGTGCCTGGAGATCTCCCATAGCGGGGAAGGGCAATGAGCAGTTCTTC. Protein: CAWRSPIAGKGNEQFF.

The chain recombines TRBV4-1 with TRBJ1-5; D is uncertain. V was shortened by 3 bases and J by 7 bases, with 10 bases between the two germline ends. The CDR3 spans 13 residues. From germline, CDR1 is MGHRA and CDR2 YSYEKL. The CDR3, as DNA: TGCGCCAGCAGCCAGGGAATGGGACAGCCCCAGCATTTT. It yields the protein CASSQGMGQPQHF.

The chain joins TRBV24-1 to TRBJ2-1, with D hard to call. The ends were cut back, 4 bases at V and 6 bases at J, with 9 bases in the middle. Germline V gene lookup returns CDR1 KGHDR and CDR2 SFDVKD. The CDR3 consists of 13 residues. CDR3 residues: CATSEATFNEQFF. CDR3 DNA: TGTGCCACCAGTGAGGCGACTTTCAATGAGCAGTTCTTC.

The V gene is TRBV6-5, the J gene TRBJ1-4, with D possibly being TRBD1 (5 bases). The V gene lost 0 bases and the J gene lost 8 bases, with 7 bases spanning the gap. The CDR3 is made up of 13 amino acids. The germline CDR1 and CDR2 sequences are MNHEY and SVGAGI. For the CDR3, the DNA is TGTGCCAGCAGTTACTCGCAGGGAGAAAAACTGTTTTTT. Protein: CASSYSQGEKLFF.